Included here is one T cell receptor (beta chain) sequence, with context. Using immunoSEQ multiplex PCR, the repertoire was profiled, and TCRdb retains in-frame clones only, with some absent. The sample includes fewer than 45,000 clones, 80% to 95% of them seen just once. The entry originates in a study of control samples from healthy donors and cancer patients. The CDR3 sequence is 14 residues long. Germline lookup yields CDR1 LNHNV and CDR2 YYDKDF (reference sequence). V lost 0 bases, J lost 7 bases, and 2 bases stayed unmatched. This TCR derives from a woman in her forties with head and neck cancer. The sequenced sample was PBMCs. J is TRBJ2-2 and V is TRBV15; 7 positions agree with TRBD1. CDR3: CATSRDWDSGELFF. CDR3 in DNA: TGTGCCACCAGCAGAGATTGGGACAGCGGGGAGCTGTTTTTT.